The present T cell receptor beta chain was sequenced within a study of response to subunit inactivated influenza vaccine. Overall study results and limits: The authors suggested that few new T cells are recruited per seasonal influenza vaccination.

Germline V gene sequence: CDR1 MGHRA, CDR2 YSYEKL. V was clipped by 3 bases and J by 7 bases, with 13 bases between them. The CDR3 totals 15 residues. A remark on this clonotype: The antigen remains unidentified.

TCRdb re-analysed the RT-PCR reads in MiXCR, keeping a single row per CDR3 protein. The sample yields 500,000 to 600,000 distinct CDR3 sequences, around 15% seen once. V is TRBV4-1 and J is TRBJ1-6, with a tentative D call TRBD1 (6 bases). This clonotype was sampled from a man aged 50 or older who received an inactivated influenza vaccine. Source: PBMCs from blood, taken about 12 days after vaccination. The DNA for the CDR3 is TGCGCCAGCAGCCACCCAGGGGTCAAGAATTCACCCCTCCACTTT. Amino acids: CASSHPGVKNSPLHF.